The 18 T cell receptor beta chains below come from one sample, sequenced in a study of CD8 T cells in ankylosing spondylitis. Antigen specificity for these receptors is unknown. Study-wide findings and caveats: Apparently characteristic of ankylosing spondylitis blood was a TCR beta motif (about 8 highly homologous variants).

TCRdb called the 5' RACE reads again in MiXCR, with one record for every CDR3 protein. The top ten hold about 0.49% of the sample, which has hundreds of thousands of distinct CDR3 sequences, about 11% seen once. The sample comprised blood, either unsorted or a sorted T cell fraction (not recorded which). These receptors came from a male donor with ankylosing spondylitis.

This clonotype was counted many times. The genes are TRBV12-3 or TRBV12-4 and TRBJ2-7; D is unresolved. Trimming removed 6 bases from V and 2 bases from J, with 14 bases in between. The CDR3 is 14 residues long. CDR3 loop: CASSLWEDTYEQYF. The CDR3 nucleotides read TGTGCCAGCAGCCTTTGGGAAGATACCTACGAGCAGTACTTC.

This clonotype came up many times. The chain carries TRBV20-1 and TRBJ1-1; D is unresolved. Germline V gives CDR1 DFQATT, CDR2 SNEGSKA (reference sequence). Trimming pared 8 bases from V and 4 bases from J, leaving 17 bases between. The CDR3 sequence is 13 residues long. CDR3 region: CSTSPTPPTEAFF. Written as DNA, the CDR3 is TGCAGTACCTCACCTACCCCTCCCACTGAAGCTTTCTTT.

This clonotype has only a few counts. The chain employs TRBV28 and TRBJ1-1; TRBD1 might be the D (5 bases). The V gene lost 6 bases and the J gene lost 0 bases, with 11 bases spanning the gap. The length of the CDR3 is 14 residues. Germline CDR1 is MDHEN and CDR2 is SYDVKM. The CDR3 nucleotides are TGTGCCAGCAGCACCGCAGGGATGAACACTGAAGCTTTCTTT. It specifies CASSTAGMNTEAFF.

The chain employs TRBV6-5 and TRBJ2-3; 9 positions match TRBD2. This CDR3 region has 17 residues. Trimming at V came to 2 bases and at J to 8 bases, leaving 14 bases not matched to a gene. Germline CDR1 and CDR2: MNHEY and SVGAGI. The CDR3 loop reads CASSYTFGLAGRGTQYF. CDR3 sequence (DNA): TGTGCCAGCAGTTACACGTTCGGCCTAGCGGGGCGGGGTACGCAGTATTTT.

This clonotype occurred many times. This sequence joins TRBV7-8 and TRBJ2-7; 7 bases are shared with TRBD1. CDR1 is SGHVS, CDR2 FQNEAQ, per germline. The CDR3 length is 16 residues. J gave up 1 base and V 5 bases, and 11 bases lay outside the gene matches. CDR3 DNA sequence: TGTGCCAGCAGCCCGGATCGGACAGGTCTTTCCTACGAGCAGTACTTC. Its protein is CASSPDRTGLSYEQYF.

This clonotype was counted ten times or more. The chain is built from TRBV9 and TRBJ1-1; no clear D gene. This CDR3 has 14 residues. V was pared by 0 bases and J by 0 bases, with 6 bases between. The germline CDR1 and CDR2 sequences are SGDLS and YYNGEE. The CDR3 DNA reads TGTGCCAGCAGCGTAGCCGCTCTGAACACTGAAGCTTTCTTT. Residues: CASSVAALNTEAFF.

V usage is TRBV20-1 and J usage is TRBJ1-1; D gene uncertain. Trimming took off 0 bases at V and 3 bases at J, with 11 bases between the two ends. CDR1 DFQATT and CDR2 SNEGSKA come from the germline V gene (reference sequence). This CDR3 is built from 14 residues. Here the CDR3 reads CSARDRRAYTEAFF. CDR3 nucleotide sequence: TGCAGTGCTAGAGATAGGAGGGCTTACACTGAAGCTTTCTTT.

V usage is TRBV6-1 and J usage is TRBJ1-5; possible D gene TRBD1, 5 bases. The CDR3 runs 14 residues. V lost 5 bases and J lost 3, with 11 bases in between. CDR1 is MNHNS and CDR2 is SASEGT in the germline V gene. The CDR3 DNA sequence: TGTGCCAGCAGTCAATACAGGCCCAATCAGCCCCAGCATTTT. It yields the protein CASSQYRPNQPQHF.

This clonotype was seen repeatedly, ten times or more. This chain links TRBV5-1 with TRBJ2-1; TRBD2 is a possible D gene (7 bases). The CDR3 length is 15 residues. The germline V gene encodes CDR1 SGHRS and CDR2 YFSETQ. Trimming left V 1 base short and J 6 bases short, with 14 bases between. This CDR3 reads CASSLSGGPGNEQFF. DNA of the CDR3: TGCGCCAGCAGCTTGTCGGGGGGCCCTGGCAATGAGCAGTTCTTC.

This clonotype was counted between two and nine times. The V and J genes are TRBV20-1 and TRBJ2-7; 11 bases fit TRBD2. V was pared by 3 bases and J by 11 bases, with 15 bases of the junction left unmatched. Germline V gene data show CDR1 as DFQATT and CDR2 as SNEGSKA (reference sequence). The CDR3 has 15 residues. DNA of the CDR3: TGCAGTGCTAGGTCGGGACTAGCGGAAAGTACGAGCAAGTACTTC. This encodes CSARSGLAESTSKYF.

The V and J genes are TRBV7-9 and TRBJ1-1, with 7 bases matching TRBD1. V lost 5 bases, J lost 0 bases, and 6 bases stayed unmatched. Germline assignment: CDR1 SEHNR and CDR2 FQNEAQ (reference sequence). The CDR3 is 15 amino acids. Here the CDR3 DNA reads TGTGCCAGCAGCCTTACAGGGGTGATGAACACTGAAGCTTTCTTT. Protein: CASSLTGVMNTEAFF.

The table lists this clonotype with a few counts. The V and J genes are TRBV2 and TRBJ2-7; TRBD2 matches at 8 bases. The CDR3 has 16 residues. CDR1 and CDR2 from the germline V gene are SNHLY and FYNNEI. After removal of 1 base from V and 2 bases from J, the junction contained 7 bases not matched to a gene. CDR3 in amino acids: CASSEGVGGRPYEQYF. CDR3 DNA sequence: TGTGCCAGCAGTGAAGGAGTGGGCGGGAGGCCCTACGAGCAGTACTTC.

The table lists this clonotype with a few counts. The rearrangement joins TRBV5-1 to TRBJ2-3; D unresolved. Germline CDR1 reads SGHRS; CDR2 reads YFSETQ. CDR3 length: 14 amino acids. The V and J ends lost 2 bases and 2 bases respectively, with 9 bases between them. DNA of the CDR3: TGCGCCAGCAGCTTTACTACGGCCACAGATACGCAGTATTTT. Protein sequence: CASSFTTATDTQYF. The full variable domain, completed using reference TRBV5-1 and TRBJ2-3, is KAGVTQTPRYLIKTRGQQVTLSCSPISGHRSVSWYQQTPGQGLQFLFEYFSETQRNKGNFPGRFSGRQFSNSRSEMNVSTLELGDSALYLCASSFTTATDTQYFGPGTRLTVL.

The chain carries TRBV25-1 and TRBJ2-6; a possible D gene is TRBD2 (5 bases). V dropped 3 bases and J dropped 2 bases, with 14 bases sitting between them. The CDR3 has 17 residues. Per germline, CDR1 MGHDK and CDR2 SYGVNS. CDR3 sequence reads: CASSDFRTRAGANVLTF. DNA of the CDR3: TGTGCCAGCAGTGACTTCCGGACGAGGGCTGGGGCCAACGTCCTGACTTTC.

This clonotype was counted at least ten times. The genes are TRBV12-3 or TRBV12-4 and TRBJ1-5, with 9 bases matching TRBD1. V dropped 5 bases and J dropped 2; count of bases not matched to a gene: 4. The CDR3 is 15 amino acids. This chain's CDR3 is CASSRDRAGNQPQHF. DNA of the CDR3: TGTGCCAGCAGTAGGGACAGGGCGGGCAATCAGCCCCAGCATTTT.

The rearrangement joins TRBV20-1 to TRBJ2-5; D is uncertain. The length of the CDR3 is 14 residues. V lost 1 base, J lost 2 bases, and 11 bases lay in between. Germline values: CDR1 DFQATT, CDR2 SNEGSKA (reference sequence). CDR3 sequence: CSARGLWEQETQYF. The CDR3 DNA reads as TGCAGTGCTAGAGGCCTTTGGGAACAAGAGACCCAGTACTTC.

This chain links TRBV20-1 with TRBJ1-6; maybe TRBD1 (5 bases). CDR3 length: 13 residues. Germline V gene data show CDR1 as DFQATT and CDR2 as SNEGSKA (reference sequence). Trimming stripped 4 bases from V and 8 bases from J, with 12 bases between. The CDR3 nucleotides read TGCAGTGCTAAGGGACCGATGGATTCACCCCTCCACTTT. Translation gives CSAKGPMDSPLHF.

This clonotype has just a few counts. The chain employs TRBV27 and TRBJ2-3, with 7 nucleotides matching TRBD1. Germline loops: CDR1 MNHEY, CDR2 SMNVEV (reference sequence). CDR3 length equals 16 residues. V was pared by 0 bases and J by 7 bases, with 10 bases of the junction left unmatched. The CDR3 spells CASSLSIGGSPNTQYF. For the CDR3, the DNA is TGTGCCAGCAGTTTATCGATAGGGGGCTCCCCAAATACGCAGTATTTT.